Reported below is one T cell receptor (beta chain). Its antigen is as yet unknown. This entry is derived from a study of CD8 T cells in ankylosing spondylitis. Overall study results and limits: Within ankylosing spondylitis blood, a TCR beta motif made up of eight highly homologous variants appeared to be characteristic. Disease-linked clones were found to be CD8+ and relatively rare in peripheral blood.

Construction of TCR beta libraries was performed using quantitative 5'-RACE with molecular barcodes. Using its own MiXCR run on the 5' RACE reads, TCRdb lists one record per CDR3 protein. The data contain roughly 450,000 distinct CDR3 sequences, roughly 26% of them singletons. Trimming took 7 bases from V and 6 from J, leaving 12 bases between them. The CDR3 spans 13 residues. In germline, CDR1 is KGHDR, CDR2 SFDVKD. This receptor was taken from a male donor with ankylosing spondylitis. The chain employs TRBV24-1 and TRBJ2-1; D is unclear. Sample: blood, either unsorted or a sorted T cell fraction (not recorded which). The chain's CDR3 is CATSPPLGNEQFF. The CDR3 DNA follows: TGTGCCACCAGCCCCCCGCTGGGCAATGAGCAGTTCTTC.